This entry lists 17 T cell receptor beta chains sequenced from one sample in a study of regulatory T cells in long-lasting Graves disease. Sequencing libraries for TCR beta were prepared with iRepertoire HTBI primers and Arm-PCR of CDR3 regions. TCRdb itself ran the multiplex PCR reads through MiXCR, one entry per CDR3 protein. The sample contains 400,000 to 500,000 distinct CDR3 sequences, 15% of which appear only once. Time point specified: newly diagnosed GD, antithyroid drugs for less than 3 months. After RNA was extracted from PBMCs, the TCR library was made from it. These same data were also listed under a study on T cells in Graves' hyperthyroidism and ophthalmopathy.

The source was peripheral blood mononuclear cells (PBMCs), collected at new diagnosis, from a patient treated with antithyroid drugs. These receptors all come from a woman in her forties with Graves disease.

In this sample, this clonotype turned up many times. J is TRBJ2-5 and V is TRBV2, with D uncertain. Per the germline V gene, CDR1 is SNHLY and CDR2 is FYNNEI. V was trimmed by 7 bases and J by 4 bases, leaving 7 bases between them. There are 11 residues in the CDR3. CDR3 sequence: CASKELETQYF. Written as DNA, the CDR3 is TGTGCCAGCAAGGAGTTAGAGACCCAGTACTTC.

This clonotype occurred a few times. V and J are TRBV7-9 and TRBJ2-1, with D uncertain. Germline V lookup: CDR1 SEHNR, CDR2 FQNEAQ (reference sequence). Trimming pared 2 bases from V and 0 bases from J, leaving 14 bases between. This CDR3 has 17 amino acids. The CDR3, as DNA: TGTGCCAGCAGCTTAAGGTCATCGGGTGGCTCCTACAATGAGCAGTTCTTC. As protein: CASSLRSSGGSYNEQFF.

This chain links TRBV20-1 with TRBJ2-1; possibly TRBD2 for D (6 bases). This CDR3 comprises 15 residues. Germline V gives CDR1 DFQATT, CDR2 SNEGSKA (reference sequence). V lost 1 base and J 5 bases, leaving 15 bases between the germline ends. The CDR3 is CSARGGGMGHNEQFF. The CDR3 DNA reads TGCAGTGCTAGAGGTGGAGGGATGGGGCACAATGAGCAGTTCTTC.

There are many counts of this clonotype. The DNA of the CDR3 is TGTGCCAGCAGGGACCTGGACAGGGATGATTCACCCCTCCACTTT. Its protein is CASRDLDRDDSPLHF. The chain joins TRBV27 to TRBJ1-6, with 8 bases matching TRBD1. This CDR3 is 15 amino acids long. Germline-derived CDR1 and CDR2 are MNHEY and SMNVEV (reference sequence). J was trimmed by 8 bases and V by 6 bases; bases with no gene match: 9.

This clonotype was observed many times. This chain connects TRBV30 to TRBJ1-3; 7 positions agree with TRBD1. V gave up 1 base and J gave up 3 bases; unmatched junction bases: 3. CDR1 is GTSNPN and CDR2 is SVGIG in the germline V gene (reference sequence). The CDR3 covers 14 residues. The CDR3 sequence is CAWSAGGVGNTIYF. CDR3 in DNA: TGTGCCTGGAGTGCAGGGGGAGTTGGAAACACCATATATTTT.

Many counts were recorded for this clonotype. The V and J genes are TRBV12-3 or TRBV12-4 and TRBJ2-2; 9 bases fit TRBD1. The CDR3 extends over 16 amino acids. Trimming removed 7 bases from V and 4 bases from J; junction bases left unmatched: 10. In nucleotides, the CDR3 is TGTGCCAGCACTTATCTCGACAGGGGGTTCACCGGGGAGCTGTTTTTT. Translating it yields CASTYLDRGFTGELFF.

This clonotype was detected ten times or more. The rearrangement joins TRBV28 to TRBJ1-3; D gene uncertain. The CDR3 is 17 residues long. In germline, CDR1 is MDHEN, CDR2 SYDVKM. The ends were cut back, 6 bases at V and 0 bases at J, with 18 bases in the middle. The CDR3 sequence is CASSRRQRRGSGNTIYF. DNA of the CDR3: TGTGCCAGCAGCCGTCGCCAGAGACGGGGCTCTGGAAACACCATATATTTT. Based on the CDR3 plus reference TRBV28 and TRBJ1-3, the full variable domain is DVKVTQSSRYLVKRTGEKVFLECVQDMDHENMFWYRQDPGLGLRLIYFSYDVKMKEKGDIPEGYSVSREKKERFSLILESASTNQTSMYLCASSRRQRRGSGNTIYFGEGSWLTVV.

This clonotype was seen ten or more times. The chain combines TRBV11-2 with TRBJ2-7; possibly TRBD1 or TRBD2 for D (5 bases each). V was cut by 4 bases and J by 3 bases, with 16 bases left in between. CDR1 is SGHAT, CDR2 FQNNGV, per germline. The CDR3 runs 15 residues. Here the CDR3 reads CASSSSRGPLYEQYF. The CDR3 nucleotides read TGTGCCAGCAGCTCCTCGAGGGGACCTCTCTACGAGCAGTACTTC.

Remarks on this clonotype: An end of the junction does not agree with germline; a read error may underlie this. This chain links TRBV6-1 with TRBJ1-2; 10 bases agree with TRBD1. Germline V gives CDR1 MNHNS, CDR2 SASEGT. The CDR3 spans 16 residues. The chain's CDR3 is CVSMKLDRGPLNGYTF. The CDR3 DNA reads as TGTGTCAGCATGAAACTCGACAGGGGGCCTCTTAATGGCTACACCTTC.

Many counts were recorded for this clonotype. This chain links TRBV7-6 with TRBJ2-3, with 7 bases lining up with TRBD2. CDR3 length: 16 residues. Germline CDR1 is SGHVS and CDR2 is FNYEAQ. The J segment lost 3 bases and the V segment lost 0 bases, leaving 6 bases of the junction unmatched. This CDR3 is CASSLAATAGTDTQYF. The DNA for the CDR3 is TGTGCCAGCAGCTTAGCAGCGACAGCGGGGACAGATACGCAGTATTTT.

In its sample, this clonotype was seen many times. The chain joins TRBV7-3 to TRBJ2-3; 11 bases are a match to TRBD2. The germline V gene encodes CDR1 SGHTA and CDR2 FQGTGA. V was clipped by 5 bases and J by 6 bases; unmatched bases: 13. The CDR3 has 17 residues. The CDR3 spells CASSISGTSGRSDTQYF. CDR3 bases: TGTGCCAGCAGCATTTCCGGGACTAGCGGACGCAGCGATACGCAGTATTTT. The whole variable domain, filled in from reference TRBV7-3 and TRBJ2-3, reads GAGVSQTPSNKVTEKGKYVELRCDPISGHTALYWYRQSLGQGPEFLIYFQGTGAADDSGLPNDRFFAVRPEGSVSTLKIQRTERGDSAVYLCASSISGTSGRSDTQYFGPGTRLTVL.

This clonotype was observed many times. J is TRBJ2-5 and V is TRBV2; 13 nucleotides agree with TRBD2. This CDR3 is built from 16 residues. Germline V gene lookup returns CDR1 SNHLY and CDR2 FYNNEI. Losses at the gene ends were 6 bases for V and 0 bases for J; bases not matched to a gene: 4. The CDR3 loop reads CASRRGTSGNQETQYF. CDR3 in DNA: TGTGCCAGCAGACGCGGGACTAGCGGGAACCAAGAGACCCAGTACTTC. The whole variable domain, filled in from reference TRBV2 and TRBJ2-5, reads EPEVTQTPSHQVTQMGQEVILRCVPISNHLYFYWYRQILGQKVEFLVSFYNNEISEKSEIFDDQFSVERPDGSNFTLKIRSTKLEDSAMYFCASRRGTSGNQETQYFGPGTRLLVL.

This clonotype has just a few counts. The V call is TRBV15, the J call TRBJ2-7, with D perhaps TRBD1 (6 bases). Deletions cut 0 bases from V and 2 bases from J, with 11 bases between. Germline loops: CDR1 LNHNV, CDR2 YYDKDF (reference sequence). The CDR3 length is 15 residues. DNA for the CDR3: TGTGCCACCAGCAGAGATCCAGGGGCCGCCTACGAGCAGTACTTC. This codes for CATSRDPGAAYEQYF.

This clonotype was counted ten times or more. CDR3 nucleotide sequence: TGTGCCAGCAGCCACCTTGGGACAGGTGCCGTCATGAACACTGAAGCTTTCTTT. Residues: CASSHLGTGAVMNTEAFF. The V and J genes are TRBV7-8 and TRBJ1-1; TRBD1 matches 8 bases. In germline, CDR1 is SGHVS, CDR2 FQNEAQ. The CDR3 totals 18 residues. The ends lost 5 bases at V and 0 bases at J; junction bases unmatched: 14. The full variable domain, its missing parts supplied by reference TRBV7-8 and TRBJ1-1, is GAGVSQSPRYKVAKRGQDVALRCDPISGHVSLFWYQQALGQGPEFLTYFQNEAQLDKSGLPSDRFFAERPEGSVSTLKIQRTQQEDSAVYLCASSHLGTGAVMNTEAFFGQGTRLTVV.

In its sample, this clonotype was seen many times. The J gene is TRBJ2-7, the V gene TRBV6-2 or TRBV6-3; D could derive from TRBD1 or TRBD2 (5 bases each). V was clipped by 5 bases and J by 2 bases, with 16 bases between them. The CDR3 contains 15 residues. In germline, CDR1 is MNHEY, CDR2 SVGEGT. The DNA for the CDR3 is TGTGCCAGCAGTGAGATCTCGGGACCCCCCTACGAGCAGTACTTC. Protein sequence: CASSEISGPPYEQYF.

This clonotype was observed a few times. The chain couples TRBV30 to TRBJ1-1; D may be TRBD1 (6 bases). CDR3 length: 15 residues. Per germline, CDR1 GTSNPN and CDR2 SVGIG (reference sequence). Trimming took off 2 bases at V and 1 base at J, with 14 bases between the two ends. The CDR3 region is CAWSPQGTSNTEAFF. Written as DNA, the CDR3 is TGTGCCTGGAGTCCTCAGGGGACATCGAACACTGAAGCTTTCTTT.

J is TRBJ2-1 and V is TRBV30; no firm D call. Germline V gene sequence: CDR1 GTSNPN, CDR2 SVGIG (reference sequence). Trimming removed 2 bases from V and 2 bases from J, with 7 bases in between. The CDR3 consists of 13 residues. CDR3 loop: CAWSFGPYNEQFF. Written as DNA, the CDR3 is TGTGCCTGGAGTTTTGGTCCCTACAATGAGCAGTTCTTC.